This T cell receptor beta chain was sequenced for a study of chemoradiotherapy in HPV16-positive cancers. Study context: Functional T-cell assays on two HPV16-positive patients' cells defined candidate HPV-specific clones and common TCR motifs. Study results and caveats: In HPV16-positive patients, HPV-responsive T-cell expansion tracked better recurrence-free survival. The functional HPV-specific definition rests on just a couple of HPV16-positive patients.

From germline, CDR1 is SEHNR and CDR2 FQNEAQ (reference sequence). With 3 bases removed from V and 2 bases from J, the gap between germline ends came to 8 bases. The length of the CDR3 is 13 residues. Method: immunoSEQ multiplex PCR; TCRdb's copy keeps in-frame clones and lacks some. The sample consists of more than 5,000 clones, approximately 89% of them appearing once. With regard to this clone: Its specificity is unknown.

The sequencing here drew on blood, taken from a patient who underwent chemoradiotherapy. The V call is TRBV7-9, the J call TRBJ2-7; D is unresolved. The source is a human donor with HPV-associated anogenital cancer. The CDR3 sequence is CASSLPATYEQYF. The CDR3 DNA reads TGTGCCAGCAGCTTGCCAGCCACCTACGAGCAGTACTTC.